This is a list of T cell receptor beta chains from one sample in a study of blood T cells in healthy people across ages. TCRdb processed the 5' RACE reads anew with MiXCR; each CDR3 protein has one entry. Of over 600,000 distinct CDR3 sequences in the sample, approximately 60% were seen once. Sequenced: blood. All receptors come from a man aged 35 to 55 in good health. CDR3s include the opening cysteine and the closing phenylalanine or tryptophan. A D gene is named only where the DNA matches it firmly. Not every row has a clone size; where given, it reads once, few, many or a size class.

abundance,j_gene,d_gene,v_gene,CDR3aa,CDR3nt
.,TRBJ1-1,.,TRBV28,CASSPPLTGNTGAFF,TGTGCCAGCAGTCCACCACTCACAGGGAACACTGGAGCTTTCTTT
.,TRBJ2-7,TRBD1,TRBV11-3,CASSLMGQGTHEQYF,TGTGCCAGCAGCTTAATGGGACAGGGGACCCACGAGCAGTACTTC
.,TRBJ1-2,.,TRBV4-3,CASSQVGQSNYGYTF,TGCGCCAGCAGCCAAGTGGGCCAATCTAACTATGGCTACACCTTC
.,TRBJ2-1,.,TRBV5-6,CASSLGVPSYNEQFF,TGTGCCAGCAGCTTGGGGGTCCCCTCCTACAATGAGCAGTTCTTC
.,TRBJ2-7,.,TRBV6-6,CASSTTRTPDYEQYF,TGTGCCAGCAGTACGACTAGGACTCCGGACTACGAGCAGTACTTC
.,TRBJ2-7,.,TRBV7-8,CASSLGTLGSHEQYF,TGTGCCAGCAGCTTAGGGACTCTGGGGTCCCACGAGCAGTACTTC
.,TRBJ2-3,.,TRBV6-2/TRBV6-3,CASVDADPSTDTQYF,TGTGCCAGCGTTGACGCAGACCCAAGCACAGATACGCAGTATTTT
few,TRBJ2-7,.,TRBV28,CASKESGFEQYF,TGTGCCAGCAAGGAATCGGGTTTCGAGCAGTACTTC
many,TRBJ2-4,.,TRBV7-2,CASRPQSRVMDIQYF,TGTGCCAGCAGGCCCCAGAGTCGTGTAATGGACATTCAGTACTTC
.,TRBJ1-2,.,TRBV28,CASSARDNGYTF,TGTGCCAGCAGTGCCAGGGATAATGGCTACACCTTC
.,TRBJ2-7,.,TRBV3-1,CASSHHRAPSSYEQYF,TGTGCCAGCAGCCACCACAGAGCGCCGAGCTCCTACGAGCAGTACTTC
.,TRBJ1-5,.,TRBV7-9,CASTVDGQPQHF,TGTGCCAGCACCGTCGATGGGCAGCCCCAGCATTTT
.,TRBJ2-1,.,TRBV4-2,CASSLGEGAYNEQFF,TGTGCCAGCAGCCTTGGGGAGGGGGCTTACAATGAGCAGTTCTTC
.,TRBJ2-1,.,TRBV29-1,CSVGDLRYYNEQFF,TGCAGCGTTGGGGACTTGCGGTACTACAATGAGCAGTTCTTC